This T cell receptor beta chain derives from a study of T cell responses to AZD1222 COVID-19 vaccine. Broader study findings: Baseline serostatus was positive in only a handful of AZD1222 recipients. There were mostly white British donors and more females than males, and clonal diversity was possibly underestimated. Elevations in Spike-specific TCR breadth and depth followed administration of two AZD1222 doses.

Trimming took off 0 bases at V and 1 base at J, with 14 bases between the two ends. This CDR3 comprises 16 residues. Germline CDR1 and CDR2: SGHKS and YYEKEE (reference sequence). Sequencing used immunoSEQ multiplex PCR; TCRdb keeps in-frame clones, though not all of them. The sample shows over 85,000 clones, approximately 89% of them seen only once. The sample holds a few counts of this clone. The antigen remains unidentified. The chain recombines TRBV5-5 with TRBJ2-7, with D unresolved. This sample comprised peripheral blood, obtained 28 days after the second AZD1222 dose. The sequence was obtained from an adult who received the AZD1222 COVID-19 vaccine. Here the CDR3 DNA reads TGTGCCAGCAGCTTGGGGACCTCTCGGGCTTCCTACGAGCAGTACTTC. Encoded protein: CASSLGTSRASYEQYF.